This T cell receptor beta chain came from a study of spatial heterogeneity in lung cancer. Described time point: blood at routine non-recurrence follow-up after resection. Unsorted tumor, nontumor lung tissue or cryopreserved PBMC supplied the whole RNA. Trimming shortened V by 0 bases and J by 6 bases, and 9 bases separated the two germline ends. The CDR3 totals 12 residues. CDR1 is GTSNPN, CDR2 SVGIG, per germline (reference sequence). This clonotype turned up a few times. TCRdb reprocessed the 5' RACE reads with MiXCR, giving one entry per CDR3 protein. This table holds 85,000 to 100,000 distinct CDR3 sequences, around 19% found once.

Sequenced material: PBMCs, taken at follow-up. The chain is built from TRBV30 and TRBJ2-7; D is ambiguous. The receptor was isolated from a male donor with early-stage non-small cell lung cancer. The CDR3 region is CAWSVRLGEQYV. The DNA of the CDR3 is TGTGCCTGGAGTGTTAGGCTGGGCGAGCAGTACGTC.